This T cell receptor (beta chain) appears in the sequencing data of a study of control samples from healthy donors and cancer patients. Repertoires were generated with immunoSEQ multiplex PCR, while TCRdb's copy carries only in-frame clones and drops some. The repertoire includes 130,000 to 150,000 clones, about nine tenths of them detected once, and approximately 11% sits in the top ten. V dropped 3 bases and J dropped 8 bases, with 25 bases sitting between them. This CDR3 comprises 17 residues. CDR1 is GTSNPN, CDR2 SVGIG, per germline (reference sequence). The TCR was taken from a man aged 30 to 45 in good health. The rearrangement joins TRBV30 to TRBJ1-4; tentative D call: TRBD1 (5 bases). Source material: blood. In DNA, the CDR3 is TGTGCCTGGAGCTGTACATCCCCCTCGGGGGTGTCGGAAAAACTGTTTTTT. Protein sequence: CAWSCTSPSGVSEKLFF.